Below, 26 T cell receptor beta chains from the same sample are listed, as sequenced in a study of blood T cell repertoires in COVID-19. TCRdb's copy holds only in-frame clones and misses some; the assay was immunoSEQ multiplex PCR. The sample has 60,000 or so clones, under 80% seen once. Sequencing was done on a sample of PBMCs or T cells enriched from blood (not recorded which). The receptor source for this set is a woman aged 60 to 75 who had been exposed to COVID-19.

This clone was seen only once. The V call is TRBV27, the J call TRBJ2-1; 9 bases map to TRBD2. Per germline, CDR1 MNHEY and CDR2 SMNVEV (reference sequence). After removal of 6 bases from V and 5 bases from J, the junction contained 8 bases not matched to a gene. This CDR3 comprises 15 residues. CDR3 sequence (DNA): TGTGCCAGCAGACTTAGCGGGGGCCAAAACAATGAGCAGTTCTTC. Amino acid sequence: CASRLSGGQNNEQFF.

CDR3 coding DNA: TGTGCCAGCAGCAATCCAGGGGGTGGAGATACGCAGTATTTT. Translation: CASSNPGGGDTQYF. This chain links TRBV7-2 with TRBJ2-3; TRBD1 aligns across 7 bases. The CDR3 extends over 14 amino acids. Germline V gene sequence: CDR1 SGHTA, CDR2 FQGNSA. Unmatched junction bases numbered 7, after V lost 5 bases and J lost 5 bases.

CDR3 region: CASSYVDRQYF. In DNA, the CDR3 is TGTGCCAGCAGTTACGTGGACAGGCAGTACTTC. The V gene is TRBV6-5, the J gene TRBJ2-7; D perhaps matches TRBD1 (6 bases). Germline V lookup: CDR1 MNHEY, CDR2 SVGAGI. V was clipped by 2 bases and J by 9 bases, with 8 bases between them. The CDR3 totals 11 residues.

This clone was found a few times. The chain couples TRBV28 to TRBJ2-5; 8 bases agree with TRBD2. The trim removed 2 bases at V and 1 base at J, leaving 6 bases unmatched. Germline values: CDR1 MDHEN, CDR2 SYDVKM. The CDR3 loop spans 16 amino acids. In DNA, the CDR3 is TGTGCCAGCAGTTTAATTGGCGGGAGGATCCAAGAGACCCAGTACTTC. Translation gives CASSLIGGRIQETQYF.

CDR3 loop: CASSNTGQADQPQHF. For the CDR3, the DNA is TGTGCCAGCAGTAATACGGGACAGGCAGATCAGCCCCAGCATTTT. The chain carries TRBV6-5 and TRBJ1-5; 8 positions agree with TRBD1. The CDR3 covers 15 residues. Trimming at V came to 5 bases and at J to 5 bases, leaving 8 bases not matched to a gene. Germline CDR1 is MNHEY and CDR2 is SVGAGI.

This clone was counted a few times. This chain connects TRBV11-2 to TRBJ2-7; 9 bases are shared with TRBD2. The germline V gene encodes CDR1 SGHAT and CDR2 FQNNGV. The CDR3 is 16 amino acids. V shed 5 bases and J 4 bases; nucleotides not matched to a gene: 12. CDR3 nucleotides: TGTGCCAGCAGCCCTCCCCGGGTAGCGGGAGCTTACGAGCAGTACTTC. Amino acid sequence: CASSPPRVAGAYEQYF. Full variable domain (remainder filled in from reference TRBV11-2 and TRBJ2-7): EAGVAQSPRYKIIEKRQSVAFWCNPISGHATLYWYQQILGQGPKLLIQFQNNGVVDDSQLPKDRFSAERLKGVDSTLKIQPAKLEDSAVYLCASSPPRVAGAYEQYFGPGTRLTVT.

This rearrangement joins TRBV27 to TRBJ1-2; TRBD1 is a possible D gene (5 bases). The CDR3 is 15 amino acids. Trimming took 1 base from V and 4 from J, leaving 13 bases between them. Per germline, CDR1 MNHEY and CDR2 SMNVEV (reference sequence). The chain's CDR3 is CASSLYGGVGYGYTF. The DNA for the CDR3 is TGTGCCAGCAGTTTATATGGAGGGGTGGGCTATGGCTACACCTTC.

This clone was detected only once. The chain joins TRBV29-1 to TRBJ2-1, with 9 bases aligning to TRBD2. Germline CDR1 is SQVTM and CDR2 is ANQGSEA. J was trimmed by 10 bases and V by 7 bases; bases with no gene match: 14. This CDR3 has 14 amino acids. The CDR3 nucleotides read TGCAGCGCCTTATGGGGACTAGCTGCGAAGGAGCAGTTCTTC. Encoded protein: CSALWGLAAKEQFF.

This clone was detected only a few times. V gene TRBV9 combines with J gene TRBJ2-7; possibly TRBD2 for D (6 bases). Trimming cost V 0 bases and J 2 bases, with 6 bases left between them. The germline gives CDR1 SGDLS, CDR2 YYNGEE. The length of the CDR3 is 13 residues. CDR3 loop: CASSVGGTYEQYF. The CDR3 region has the DNA TGTGCCAGCAGCGTAGGCGGGACCTACGAGCAGTACTTC.

This clone was picked up many times. V gene TRBV3-1 (or the pseudogene TRBV3-2) combines with J gene TRBJ2-1; TRBD2 might be the D (5 bases). Germline CDR1 and CDR2: LGHDT and YNNKEL (reference sequence). Trimming removed 2 bases at V and 5 bases at J, with 10 bases between. The CDR3 is 14 residues long. The CDR3 sequence is CASSQLSGNNEQFF. CDR3 nucleotide sequence: TGTGCCAGCAGCCAATTGAGCGGAAACAATGAGCAGTTCTTC.

The chain couples TRBV5-1 to TRBJ1-4, with a tentative D call TRBD1 (6 bases). CDR1 and CDR2 from the germline V gene are SGHRS and YFSETQ. V lost 5 bases and J 4 bases, leaving 12 bases between the germline ends. The CDR3 totals 14 residues. The CDR3 reads CASSYGTNNEKLFF. The CDR3 nucleotides are TGCGCCAGCAGTTACGGGACAAATAATGAAAAACTGTTTTTT.

The rearrangement joins TRBV7-6 to TRBJ2-2; TRBD2 is a possible D gene (5 bases). V dropped 2 bases and J dropped 5 bases, with 12 bases sitting between them. The CDR3 spans 15 residues. Germline CDR1 and CDR2: SGHVS and FNYEAQ. CDR3 protein: CASSLIDPGTGELFF. The CDR3 nucleotides read TGTGCCAGCAGCTTAATTGACCCGGGGACCGGGGAGCTGTTTTTT.

The CDR3 coding sequence is TGTGCCAGCAGCTTATTCCTATACGAGCAGTACTTC. This encodes CASSLFLYEQYF. V and J are TRBV7-2 and TRBJ2-7; no clear D gene. The CDR3 has 12 residues. Germline V gene sequence: CDR1 SGHTA, CDR2 FQGNSA. Trimming left V 2 bases short and J 4 bases short, with 6 bases between.

This clone counts as medium-sized. This chain joins TRBV6-5 and TRBJ1-1; possibly TRBD1 for D (6 bases). Germline V gene data show CDR1 as MNHEY and CDR2 as SVGAGI. Trimming stripped 2 bases from V and 8 bases from J, with 15 bases between. The CDR3 consists of 14 residues. The CDR3 nucleotides read TGTGCCAGCAGTTACGGGGACAACACGGTAGAAGCTTTCTTT. Its translation is CASSYGDNTVEAFF.

The chain links TRBV6-2 or TRBV6-3 to TRBJ1-2, with D hard to call. The CDR3 sequence is 13 residues long. The germline gives CDR1 MNHEY, CDR2 SVGEGT. V dropped 6 bases and J dropped 2 bases, with 10 bases sitting between them. The DNA of the CDR3 is TGTGCCAGCAGCCTCGACTCCAACTATGGCTACACCTTC. Its protein is CASSLDSNYGYTF.

This clone was seen more than once but under ten times. The chain joins TRBV18 to TRBJ1-5, with D perhaps matching TRBD1 (5 bases). V gave up 3 bases and J gave up 1 base, with 13 bases separating them. The CDR3 extends over 16 amino acids. CDR1 is KGHSH, CDR2 LQKENI, per germline. CDR3 coding DNA: TGTGCCAGCTCACCGTCCGGGGGAAGCAGCAATCAGCCCCAGCATTTT. Translation gives CASSPSGGSSNQPQHF.

This clone was seen only a few times. The chain joins TRBV2 to TRBJ1-5, with D maybe TRBD1 (6 bases). The CDR3 contains 14 residues. Trimming shortened V by 3 bases and J by 6 bases, and 12 bases separated the two germline ends. The V gene's germline CDR1 is SNHLY and CDR2 FYNNEI. The CDR3 sequence: CASSEEQGGQPQHF. The CDR3, as DNA: TGTGCCAGCAGTGAGGAACAGGGCGGTCAGCCCCAGCATTTT.

CDR3 sequence (DNA): TGCAGTGCTATGAAGGGGGTATGGTACTTC. Its translation is CSAMKGVWYF. The chain couples TRBV20-1 to TRBJ2-7; a weak D match, TRBD1 (6 bases). The CDR3 totals 10 residues. Between the trimmed V and J ends, which lost 4 bases and 12 bases, there was a span of 13 bases. CDR1 is DFQATT, CDR2 SNEGSKA, per germline (reference sequence).

Here the CDR3 DNA reads TGTGCCAGCAGTACACGACAGAACTACGGGGAGCTGTTTTTT. This translates into CASSTRQNYGELFF. The chain combines TRBV28 with TRBJ2-2; D might be TRBD1 (5 bases). V was trimmed by 5 bases and J by 7 bases, leaving 14 bases between them. CDR3 size: 14 residues. Germline loops: CDR1 MDHEN, CDR2 SYDVKM. The whole variable domain, filled in from reference TRBV28 and TRBJ2-2, reads DVKVTQSSRYLVKRTGEKVFLECVQDMDHENMFWYRQDPGLGLRLIYFSYDVKMKEKGDIPEGYSVSREKKERFSLILESASTNQTSMYLCASSTRQNYGELFFGEGSRLTVL.

V is TRBV23-1 and J is TRBJ2-7; 10 bases line up with TRBD2. TRBV23-1 belongs to the ORF category, with a function that is uncertain. V trimming: 8 bases; J trimming: 4 bases; junction bases outside the gene matches: 11. The CDR3 length is 15 residues. The CDR3 spells CASGRTSGLGYEQYF. Here the CDR3 DNA reads TGCGCCAGCGGCCGGACTAGCGGCCTCGGGTACGAGCAGTACTTC.

This sequence joins TRBV6-5 and TRBJ1-2; tentatively, D is TRBD1 (6 bases). There are 15 residues in the CDR3. V was trimmed by 0 bases and J by 3 bases, leaving 11 bases between them. Germline loops: CDR1 MNHEY, CDR2 SVGAGI. The CDR3 nucleotides read TGTGCCAGCAGTTACTCGACAGGAGCAGACTATGGCTACACCTTC. Protein: CASSYSTGADYGYTF.

The rearrangement links TRBV6-2 or TRBV6-3 to TRBJ2-7; 9 bases align to TRBD2. V shed 2 bases, J shed 6 bases, and the junction held 5 bases outside the gene matches. The CDR3 runs to 14 residues. The germline V gene encodes CDR1 MNHEY and CDR2 SVGEGT. The CDR3 nucleotides are TGTGCCAGCAGTTACATGGGACTAGCTAGCGAGCAGTACTTC. Translated: CASSYMGLASEQYF.

The rearrangement links TRBV6-6 to TRBJ2-7, with 12 positions matching TRBD2. V lost 5 bases, J lost 6 bases, and 8 bases stayed unmatched. The CDR3 runs 15 residues. Germline CDR1 and CDR2: MNHNY and SVGAGI (reference sequence). CDR3 DNA: TGTGCCAGCAGTGAGAAGGAACTAGCGGGAGGCGAGCAGTACTTC. Translation gives CASSEKELAGGEQYF.

The gene calls are TRBV12-5 and TRBJ1-1; the match to TRBD1 covers 10 bases. The CDR3 is 16 amino acids. The V gene's germline CDR1 is LGHNT and CDR2 FRNRAP. J was trimmed by 0 bases and V by 7 bases; bases with no gene match: 8. CDR3 nucleotide sequence: TGTGCTAGTGCCTCGGGACAGGGGTTTTTGAACACTGAAGCTTTCTTT. This gives the protein CASASGQGFLNTEAFF. Complete variable domain (other parts from reference TRBV12-5 and TRBJ1-1): DARVTQTPRHKVTEMGQEVTMRCQPILGHNTVFWYRQTMMQGLELLAYFRNRAPLDDSGMPKDRFSAEMPDATLATLKIQPSEPRDSAVYFCASASGQGFLNTEAFFGQGTRLTVV.

The rearrangement joins TRBV19 to TRBJ1-1; TRBD1 aligns across 9 bases. Germline trimming cut 10 bases from V and 1 base from J; bases unmatched to any gene: 7. CDR3 length: 14 amino acids. Per germline, CDR1 LNHDA and CDR2 SQIVND (reference sequence). The CDR3 sequence: CAIRTGAQNTEAFF. The DNA of the CDR3 is TGTGCCATCCGGACAGGGGCTCAGAACACTGAAGCTTTCTTT.

This chain connects TRBV11-3 to TRBJ2-7, with TRBD1 identical over 8 bases. The J segment lost 3 bases and the V segment lost 1 base, leaving 5 bases of the junction unmatched. CDR1 is SGHNT, CDR2 YENEEA, per germline. The CDR3 sequence is 15 residues long. The CDR3 nucleotides are TGTGCCAGCAGCTTAGGAGGAGGACAGGGCTACGAGCAGTACTTC. Protein product: CASSLGGGQGYEQYF.